The 30 T cell receptor beta chains below all came from one sample that was sequenced in a study of blood T cell repertoires in COVID-19. Generated by immunoSEQ multiplex PCR, the TCRdb table keeps only in-frame clones and is missing some. The sample has under 50,000 clones, 77% seen once; the top ten hold around a fifth. The material sequenced was peripheral blood. These receptors all stem from a human donor with active or convalescent COVID-19. The donor label of this sample is uncertain.

The chain is built from TRBV28 and TRBJ1-5, with TRBD1 matching over 9 bases. Germline V CDR1 and CDR2: MDHEN, SYDVKM. This CDR3 is 14 amino acids long. The junction had 7 bases not matched to a gene; V was cut back by 6 bases and J by 7 bases. The CDR3 sequence: CASSWDRVGQPQHF. CDR3 coding DNA: TGTGCCAGCAGCTGGGACAGGGTTGGCCAGCCCCAGCATTTT. Based on the CDR3 plus reference TRBV28 and TRBJ1-5, the full variable domain is DVKVTQSSRYLVKRTGEKVFLECVQDMDHENMFWYRQDPGLGLRLIYFSYDVKMKEKGDIPEGYSVSREKKERFSLILESASTNQTSMYLCASSWDRVGQPQHFGDGTRLSIL.

This rearrangement joins TRBV21-1 to TRBJ1-2; TRBD1, as called in the table, went unchecked against the DNA. TRBV21-1 is a known pseudogene. The length of the CDR3 is 14 residues. The CDR3 DNA reads TGTGCCAGCAGGAAGGGCAGGGGTTACTGGGGCTACACCTTC. It translates to CASRKGRGYWGYTF.

The rearrangement uses TRBV5-1 and TRBJ2-5, with D maybe TRBD2 (5 bases). This CDR3 contains 17 residues. V lost 4 bases, J lost 4 bases, and 23 bases lay in between. Looked up from germline, CDR1 is SGHRS and CDR2 is YFSETQ. The CDR3 nucleotides read TGCGCCAGCAGCCAGGTGGGAGTTCGGAGAGAGGGAGAGACCCAGTACTTC. Its translation is CASSQVGVRREGETQYF.

The chain recombines TRBV11-3 with TRBJ2-3; possibly TRBD2 for D (6 bases). The CDR3 runs to 16 residues. The V end was cut by 1 base, the J end by 1 base, with 12 bases between. The germline CDR1 and CDR2 sequences are SGHNT and YENEEA. The CDR3: CASSLGREPRTDTQYF. Here the CDR3 DNA reads TGTGCCAGCAGCTTAGGCCGGGAGCCCCGCACAGATACGCAGTATTTT.

This clone was recorded only once. The chain employs TRBV9 and TRBJ2-1, with D perhaps matching TRBD2 (5 bases). This CDR3 is 11 amino acids long. V lost 7 bases and J lost 5, with 7 bases in between. Germline CDR1 SGDLS, CDR2 YYNGEE. Here the CDR3 DNA reads TGTGCCAGCGGAGCGGACAATGAGCAGTTCTTC. Translating gives CASGADNEQFF.

V is TRBV6-5 and J is TRBJ2-7; D perhaps matches TRBD2 (5 bases). V was trimmed by 6 bases and J by 2 bases, leaving 17 bases between them. CDR3 length equals 15 residues. Per germline, CDR1 MNHEY and CDR2 SVGAGI. For the CDR3, the DNA is TGTGCCAGCAGCCGCGATACCGGGATGGCCTACGAGCAGTACTTC. It yields the protein CASSRDTGMAYEQYF.

The gene calls are TRBV28 and TRBJ1-2; D is possibly TRBD1 (6 bases). V was shortened by 8 bases and J by 8 bases, with 21 bases between the two germline ends. There are 14 residues in the CDR3. Germline V lookup: CDR1 MDHEN, CDR2 SYDVKM. The CDR3 loop reads CASSFFPQGRGYTF. The CDR3 bases are TGTGCCAGCTCTTTCTTCCCACAGGGTCGGGGCTACACCTTC.

The V and J genes are TRBV15 and TRBJ1-2; 8 nucleotides match TRBD1. Germline V gene lookup returns CDR1 LNHNV and CDR2 YYDKDF (reference sequence). This CDR3 contains 14 residues. V was pared by 4 bases and J by 7 bases, with 8 bases of the junction left unmatched. Here the CDR3 reads CATSMGTGYSGYTF. CDR3 DNA sequence: TGTGCCACCAGCATGGGGACAGGTTACAGTGGCTACACCTTC. The full variable domain, in which reference TRBV15 and TRBJ1-2 provide the parts outside the CDR3, is DAMVIQNPRYQVTQFGKPVTLSCSQTLNHNVMYWYQQKSSQAPKLLFHYYDKDFNNEADTPDNFQSRRPNTSFCFLDIRSPGLGDTAMYLCATSMGTGYSGYTFGSGTRLTVV.

The chain is built from TRBV7-2 and TRBJ2-3; weak D call: TRBD2 (6 bases). Germline CDR1 SGHTA, CDR2 FQGNSA. The CDR3 length is 19 residues. V lost 1 base and J 3 bases, leaving 23 bases between the germline ends. CDR3 DNA: TGTGCCAGCAGCTTAGTATCGGTTCGGCTAGCGAGCGAGACAGATACGCAGTATTTT. Protein product: CASSLVSVRLASETDTQYF.

The chain has TRBV5-4 and TRBJ2-2; 7 bases line up with TRBD1. Germline trimming cut 0 bases from V and 0 bases from J; bases unmatched to any gene: 2. The CDR3 is 16 amino acids. Per the germline V gene, CDR1 is SGHNT and CDR2 is YYREEE (reference sequence). The CDR3 loop reads CASSLAGTANTGELFF. The CDR3 coding sequence is TGTGCCAGCAGCTTGGCGGGGACAGCGAACACCGGGGAGCTGTTTTTT.

This sequence joins TRBV7-3 and TRBJ1-1, with D perhaps TRBD1 (6 bases). Germline assignment: CDR1 SGHTA and CDR2 FQGTGA. V lost 5 bases, J lost 3 bases, and 10 bases lay in between. CDR3 length equals 13 residues. The CDR3 region is CASSPPGDTEAFF. CDR3 nucleotides: TGTGCCAGCAGCCCCCCAGGGGACACTGAAGCTTTCTTT.

This chain links TRBV18 with TRBJ1-3; the D is unclear. V was clipped by 4 bases and J by 0 bases, with 16 bases between them. The germline V gene encodes CDR1 KGHSH and CDR2 LQKENI. The CDR3 is made up of 17 amino acids. The CDR3 sequence: CASSLEPYGVSGNTIYF. In DNA form, the CDR3 reads TGTGCCAGCTCACTTGAACCGTACGGGGTCTCTGGAAACACCATATATTTT.

V gene TRBV2 combines with J gene TRBJ2-4; the D gene is possibly TRBD1 (6 bases). Germline CDR1 reads SNHLY; CDR2 reads FYNNEI. CDR3 size: 14 residues. V lost 3 bases to trimming and J lost 0 bases, with 6 bases between them. CDR3 nucleotide sequence: TGTGCCAGCAGTGAGGACAGAGCCAAAAACATTCAGTACTTC. It is translated as CASSEDRAKNIQYF.

This clone was recorded only once. The gene calls are TRBV23-1 and TRBJ2-1; 8 bases are shared with TRBD1. TRBV23-1 is known as an ORF, though its function is uncertain. V was clipped by 1 base and J by 15 bases; unmatched bases: 8. The CDR3 covers 13 residues. For the CDR3, the DNA is TGCGCCAGCAGTCAATGGAGGACAGGGCGGGCGTTCTTC. Its protein product is CASSQWRTGRAFF.

This clone was detected only once. This chain joins TRBV4-1 and TRBJ2-4; possibly TRBD1 for D (6 bases). Trimming shortened V by 4 bases and J by 0 bases, and 16 bases separated the two germline ends. The CDR3 extends over 17 amino acids. Per the germline V gene, CDR1 is MGHRA and CDR2 is YSYEKL. The CDR3 nucleotides are TGCGCCAGCAGCCGGGGCCCAGGGGACCTAGCCAAAAACATTCAGTACTTC. This encodes CASSRGPGDLAKNIQYF.

The chain uses TRBV7-3 and TRBJ2-1, with 15 bases aligning to TRBD2. The CDR3 contains 15 residues. From germline, CDR1 is SGHTA and CDR2 FQGTGA. V lost 7 bases and J lost 8; bases outside the gene matches: 6. The CDR3 loop reads CASTQGLAGGHEQFF. The DNA for the CDR3 is TGTGCCAGCACCCAGGGACTAGCGGGAGGTCATGAGCAGTTCTTC.

This chain uses TRBV7-3 with TRBJ2-1, with D tentatively TRBD2 (6 bases). Per the germline V gene, CDR1 is SGHTA and CDR2 is FQGTGA. V lost 5 bases to trimming and J lost 9 bases, with 14 bases between them. The CDR3 has 13 residues. CDR3: CASSASSGFEQFF. The CDR3 DNA sequence: TGTGCCAGCAGCGCAAGTAGCGGTTTTGAGCAGTTCTTC.

The chain couples TRBV27 to TRBJ1-2; D may be TRBD1 (5 bases). The CDR3 consists of 15 residues. V lost 8 bases and J 2 bases, leaving 18 bases between the germline ends. The V gene's germline CDR1 is MNHEY and CDR2 SMNVEV (reference sequence). The CDR3 coding sequence is TGTGCCAGCCTTAAGGCGTTGGGACTAAACTATGGCTACACCTTC. Protein: CASLKALGLNYGYTF.

This clone was counted many times. This sequence joins TRBV4-3 and TRBJ2-7; 11 bases agree with TRBD2. CDR1 and CDR2 from the germline V gene are LGHNA and YSLEER. The CDR3 covers 15 residues. With 4 bases clipped from V and 0 bases from J, the junction kept 2 bases outside the gene matches. The CDR3 DNA is TGCGCCAGCAGCCTAGGACTAGCGGGCTCCTACGAGCAGTACTTC. This translates into CASSLGLAGSYEQYF.

In this sample, this clone turned up once. The chain links TRBV9 to TRBJ2-1, with 8 bases identical to TRBD2. Germline values: CDR1 SGDLS, CDR2 YYNGEE. This CDR3 region has 16 residues. V was pared by 0 bases and J by 1 base, with 3 bases of the junction left unmatched. The CDR3 sequence is CASSVELADSYNEQFF. CDR3 coding DNA: TGTGCCAGCAGCGTAGAACTAGCGGATTCCTACAATGAGCAGTTCTTC.

This clone was detected a few times. The chain has TRBV29-1 and TRBJ1-2, with D hard to call. The germline CDR1 and CDR2 sequences are SQVTM and ANQGSEA. CDR3 length equals 12 residues. V was trimmed by 7 bases and J by 5 bases, leaving 14 bases between them. The CDR3 DNA reads TGCAGCGCCGGGCGGGCCGGGTATGGCTACACCTTC. Protein product: CSAGRAGYGYTF.

This rearrangement joins TRBV11-2 to TRBJ1-1; D perhaps matches TRBD1 (5 bases). V lost 6 bases, J lost 10 bases, and 18 bases lay in between. CDR1 is SGHAT and CDR2 is FQNNGV in the germline V gene. There are 13 residues in the CDR3. CDR3 protein: CASSSGLTAGAFF. DNA of the CDR3: TGTGCCAGCAGTTCGGGACTTACGGCGGGAGCTTTCTTT.

This chain links TRBV7-2 with TRBJ2-7; a weak D match, TRBD1 (5 bases). The CDR3 is 15 amino acids. Trimming pared 4 bases from V and 2 bases from J, leaving 15 bases between. CDR1 is SGHTA, CDR2 FQGNSA, per germline. Here the CDR3 DNA reads TGTGCCAGCAGCTCCGGGCAGGGATTTGCCTACGAGCAGTACTTC. It specifies CASSSGQGFAYEQYF. The whole variable domain, remainder taken from reference TRBV7-2 and TRBJ2-7, is GAGVSQSPSNKVTEKGKDVELRCDPISGHTALYWYRQSLGQGLEFLIYFQGNSAPDKSGLPSDRFSAERTGGSVSTLTIQRTQQEDSAVYLCASSSGQGFAYEQYFGPGTRLTVT.

The V call is TRBV6-5, the J call TRBJ2-5; no clear D gene. From germline, CDR1 is MNHEY and CDR2 SVGAGI. Trimming cost V 8 bases and J 2 bases, with 6 bases left between them. The CDR3 loop spans 11 amino acids. CDR3 sequence: CASQVQETQYF. The CDR3 DNA is TGTGCCAGCCAGGTTCAAGAGACCCAGTACTTC.

As DNA, the CDR3 is TGTGCCAGCTCGCTCGGGACAGGGGGCAATCAGCCCCAGCATTTT. It specifies CASSLGTGGNQPQHF. The rearrangement links TRBV18 to TRBJ1-5; TRBD1 aligns across 10 bases. Germline assignment: CDR1 KGHSH and CDR2 LQKENI. Trimming removed 6 bases from V and 2 bases from J; junction bases left unmatched: 4. The CDR3 totals 15 residues.

This chain joins TRBV6-6 and TRBJ2-5; TRBD2 aligns across 13 bases. V trimming: 7 bases; J trimming: 5 bases; junction bases outside the gene matches: 4. The CDR3 sequence is 14 residues long. CDR1 and CDR2 (germline): MNHNY, SVGAGI (reference sequence). CDR3 DNA: TGTGCCAGCACCGGACTAGCGGGAGTGGAGACCCAGTACTTC. This gives the protein CASTGLAGVETQYF.

This clone was detected a few times. The chain is built from TRBV13 and TRBJ2-3, with D maybe TRBD2 (5 bases). Trimming shortened V by 0 bases and J by 6 bases, and 13 bases separated the two germline ends. CDR1 is PRHDT, CDR2 FYEKMQ, per germline (reference sequence). The CDR3 sequence is 15 residues long. The CDR3 sequence: CASSLGLAGQDTQYF. The CDR3, as DNA: TGTGCCAGCAGCTTAGGCCTAGCAGGTCAGGATACGCAGTATTTT.

V and J are TRBV6-5 and TRBJ2-5; TRBD1 aligns across 9 bases. Looked up from germline, CDR1 is MNHEY and CDR2 is SVGAGI. The ends lost 0 bases at V and 2 bases at J; junction bases unmatched: 4. CDR3 length equals 16 residues. The CDR3 here is CASSYSMGTGQETQYF. The DNA for the CDR3 is TGTGCCAGCAGTTACTCGATGGGGACAGGGCAAGAGACCCAGTACTTC.

This chain connects TRBV5-1 to TRBJ2-5; TRBD2 might be the D (5 bases). V lost 5 bases to trimming and J lost 3 bases, with 8 bases between them. Germline V CDR1 and CDR2: SGHRS, YFSETQ. This CDR3 comprises 12 residues. CDR3 nucleotide sequence: TGCGCCAGCAGTCACGGGAAAGAGACCCAGTACTTC. This encodes CASSHGKETQYF.

This chain links TRBV19 with TRBJ2-5; 12 bases agree with TRBD2. Germline CDR1 is LNHDA and CDR2 is SQIVND (reference sequence). CDR3 length: 19 residues. Losses at the gene ends were 6 bases for V and 0 bases for J; bases not matched to a gene: 14. Written as DNA, the CDR3 is TGTGCCAGTAGCCCCCGCCCGGGACTAGCGGGCCTGTACCAAGAGACCCAGTACTTC. This sequence encodes CASSPRPGLAGLYQETQYF.